These 28 T cell receptor beta chains were sequenced from one sample in a study of shared clonotypes between healthy human individuals. Profiling relied on immunoSEQ multiplex PCR, and the TCRdb table lists in-frame clones only, not all of them. The table includes more than 1,200,000 clones, around 98.5% detected once. Source material: naive CD4+ T cells sorted from blood. Subset here: CD45RA+ positively selected. These receptor sequences come from a man aged 25 to 40 in good health.

About this clone: The DNA is left out, because the CDR3 cannot be placed on it with certainty; the CDR3 is given as TCRdb lists it. The chain uses TRBV18 and TRBJ1-2; the table gives TRBD1 as D, unverified against the DNA. Inclusive of both ends, the CDR3 amounts to 11 amino acids. Germline V lookup: CDR1 KGHSH, CDR2 LQKENI. This chain's CDR3 is CASSPVGAGTF.

The V call is TRBV10-1, the J call TRBJ2-1; D might be TRBD2 (7 bases). The CDR3 consists of 14 residues. V lost 2 bases and J lost 6, with 11 bases in between. Germline V gene data show CDR1 as WNHNN and CDR2 as SYGVQD (reference sequence). Written as DNA, the CDR3 is TGCGCCAGCAGTGAGACGGGGGGCGTCAATGAGCAGTTCTTC. Translating gives CASSETGGVNEQFF.

This clone showed up just once. This chain uses TRBV27 with TRBJ1-5; D is unclear. V lost 6 bases, J lost 0 bases, and 15 bases lay in between. Germline CDR1 is MNHEY and CDR2 is SMNVEV (reference sequence). The CDR3 consists of 16 residues. The CDR3 nucleotides are TGTGCCAGCAGACACTCTGCGCAGCGTAGCAATCAGCCCCAGCATTTT. Its translation: CASRHSAQRSNQPQHF.

This chain connects TRBV7-3 to TRBJ2-1, with TRBD1 matching 7 bases. CDR3 size: 20 residues. The V gene end was trimmed by 3 bases and the J gene end by 0 bases; junction bases not matched to a gene: 17. Germline CDR1 reads SGHTA; CDR2 reads FQGTGA. The CDR3 protein is CASSLFPGQSLKSSYNEQFF. The CDR3 region has the DNA TGTGCCAGCAGCTTGTTTCCGGGACAGAGCCTAAAAAGCTCCTACAATGAGCAGTTCTTC.

CDR3 DNA sequence: TGTGCCAGCAGCCCGGAGAGCTCTGGAAACACCATATATTTT. It encodes CASSPESSGNTIYF. The rearrangement links TRBV7-9 to TRBJ1-3; D gene unclear. The CDR3 spans 14 residues. CDR1 and CDR2 from the germline V gene are SEHNR and FQNEAQ (reference sequence). V gave up 5 bases and J gave up 0 bases, with 8 bases separating them.

Concerning this clone: The sample carries other DNA sequences with the same CDR3. The chain links TRBV18 to TRBJ2-5; 7 nucleotides agree with TRBD2. CDR1 KGHSH and CDR2 LQKENI come from the germline V gene. There are 14 residues in the CDR3. J was trimmed by 1 base and V by 6 bases; bases with no gene match: 5. Here the CDR3 DNA reads TGTGCCAGCTCCCCCGGGACTACCCAAGAGACCCAGTACTTC. This encodes CASSPGTTQETQYF.

The chain carries TRBV25-1 and TRBJ1-5; TRBD1 might be the D (5 bases). This CDR3 has 14 amino acids. The germline V gene encodes CDR1 MGHDK and CDR2 SYGVNS. Trimming removed 4 bases from V and 7 bases from J, with 14 bases in between. The CDR3 here is CASSATGSGQPQHF. The CDR3 nucleotides are TGTGCCAGCAGTGCAACAGGAAGCGGACAGCCCCAGCATTTT.

The rearrangement links TRBV25-1 to TRBJ2-7; perhaps TRBD1 as D (5 bases). V was pared by 3 bases and J by 4 bases, with 13 bases between. The germline V gene encodes CDR1 MGHDK and CDR2 SYGVNS. The CDR3 is made up of 14 amino acids. This CDR3 is CASSDPGQEYEQYF. The CDR3 DNA reads as TGTGCCAGCAGTGACCCAGGGCAGGAATACGAGCAGTACTTC.

The V call is TRBV7-8, the J call TRBJ2-4; tentatively, D is TRBD1 (5 bases). V was shortened by 2 bases and J by 7 bases, with 15 bases between the two germline ends. CDR3 length: 15 amino acids. The germline V gene encodes CDR1 SGHVS and CDR2 FQNEAQ. The CDR3 region is CASSLSDSLWNIQYF. The DNA of the CDR3 is TGTGCCAGCAGCTTATCAGACAGCCTATGGAACATTCAGTACTTC.

V and J are TRBV5-5 and TRBJ2-6; no definite D call. V shed 1 base and J shed 3 bases, with 8 bases lying between them. Germline values: CDR1 SGHKS, CDR2 YYEKEE (reference sequence). This CDR3 comprises 15 residues. The CDR3 sequence is CASSLSTGGANVLTF. The CDR3 DNA reads as TGTGCCAGCAGCTTGTCTACTGGTGGGGCCAACGTCCTGACTTTC. The full variable domain, in which reference TRBV5-5 and TRBJ2-6 provide the parts outside the CDR3, is DAGVTQSPTHLIKTRGQQVTLRCSPISGHKSVSWYQQVLGQGPQFIFQYYEKEERGRGNFPDRFSARQFPNYSSELNVNALLLGDSALYLCASSLSTGGANVLTFGAGSRLTVL.

The chain joins TRBV18 to TRBJ1-1, with unresolved D. This CDR3 is built from 14 residues. CDR1 KGHSH and CDR2 LQKENI come from the germline V gene. The V gene lost 1 base and the J gene lost 3 bases, with 9 bases spanning the gap. The CDR3 is CASSPQQQDTEAFF. The CDR3 region has the DNA TGTGCCAGCTCACCACAACAGCAGGACACTGAAGCTTTCTTT. Full variable domain (outside the CDR3, taken from reference TRBV18 and TRBJ1-1): NAGVMQNPRHLVRRRGQEARLRCSPMKGHSHVYWYRQLPEEGLKFMVYLQKENIIDESGMPKERFSAEFPKEGPSILRIQQVVRGDSAAYFCASSPQQQDTEAFFGQGTRLTVV.

This chain links TRBV30 with TRBJ2-7; D uncertain. The CDR3 length is 15 residues. Trimming removed 3 bases from V and 5 bases from J, with 20 bases in between. Germline V gene sequence: CDR1 GTSNPN, CDR2 SVGIG (reference sequence). CDR3 DNA: TGTGCCTGGAGGCCTGGACCCCTGCTTAGGAACGAGCAGTACTTC. Translating gives CAWRPGPLLRNEQYF.

The V and J genes are TRBV2 and TRBJ2-7; TRBD2 aligns across 7 bases. V was clipped by 2 bases and J by 7 bases; unmatched bases: 29. The V gene's germline CDR1 is SNHLY and CDR2 FYNNEI. This CDR3 has 21 amino acids. CDR3 residues: CASSESPPVGGLAGNLKEQYF. CDR3 sequence (DNA): TGTGCCAGCAGTGAATCCCCCCCGGTCGGAGGATTAGCGGGTAACCTAAAAGAGCAGTACTTC. Together with reference TRBV2 and TRBJ2-7, the CDR3 gives the full variable domain: EPEVTQTPSHQVTQMGQEVILRCVPISNHLYFYWYRQILGQKVEFLVSFYNNEISEKSEIFDDQFSVERPDGSNFTLKIRSTKLEDSAMYFCASSESPPVGGLAGNLKEQYFGPGTRLTVT.

The chain is built from TRBV7-8 and TRBJ2-2; TRBD2 agrees at 7 bases. With V trimmed by 7 bases and J by 4 bases, 9 bases remained unmatched. The CDR3 sequence is 15 residues long. Germline CDR1 and CDR2: SGHVS and FQNEAQ. CDR3 nucleotide sequence: TGTGCCAGCATGCGCGGGAGTTGGGGCACCGGGGAGCTGTTTTTT. Encoded protein: CASMRGSWGTGELFF.

This rearrangement joins TRBV11-2 to TRBJ2-1, with TRBD2 as a possible D gene (6 bases). CDR3 length: 14 amino acids. With 4 bases removed from V and 12 bases from J, the gap between germline ends came to 19 bases. Germline V gene lookup returns CDR1 SGHAT and CDR2 FQNNGV. For the CDR3, the DNA is TGTGCCAGCAGCTCGTACTCCGGGACCGGGGGGCAGTTCTTC. Its protein is CASSSYSGTGGQFF. Filled out from reference TRBV11-2 and TRBJ2-1, the complete variable domain reads EAGVAQSPRYKIIEKRQSVAFWCNPISGHATLYWYQQILGQGPKLLIQFQNNGVVDDSQLPKDRFSAERLKGVDSTLKIQPAKLEDSAVYLCASSSYSGTGGQFFGPGTRLTVL.

The rearrangement uses TRBV18 and TRBJ2-1; 11 bases line up with TRBD1. V trimming: 4 bases; J trimming: 6 bases; junction bases outside the gene matches: 5. The germline V gene has CDR1 KGHSH and CDR2 LQKENI. The CDR3 contains 15 residues. This CDR3 is CASSHGTGGRNEQFF. In nucleotides, the CDR3 is TGTGCCAGCTCACACGGGACAGGGGGGCGCAATGAGCAGTTCTTC.

This chain uses TRBV5-6 with TRBJ2-3; 7 bases are a match to TRBD1. Germline loops: CDR1 SGHDT, CDR2 YYEEEE. After removal of 4 bases from V and 6 bases from J, the junction contained 5 bases not matched to a gene. CDR3 length: 13 amino acids. This chain's CDR3 is CASSGTGVDTQYF. In DNA, the CDR3 is TGTGCCAGCAGCGGAACAGGGGTGGATACGCAGTATTTT.

The J gene is TRBJ2-1, the V gene TRBV10-1; D possibly corresponds to TRBD2 (5 bases). This CDR3 is 12 amino acids long. V lost 0 bases to trimming and J lost 12 bases, with 9 bases between them. Germline values: CDR1 WNHNN, CDR2 SYGVQD (reference sequence). The CDR3 DNA reads TGCGCCAGCAGTGAGTCCGGGGTGGGGCAGTTCTTC. Translation: CASSESGVGQFF.

This rearrangement joins TRBV19 to TRBJ2-1, with 11 bases fitting TRBD1. V lost 2 bases and J lost 6; bases outside the gene matches: 3. Germline values: CDR1 LNHDA, CDR2 SQIVND (reference sequence). This CDR3 comprises 15 residues. Here the CDR3 reads CASSIRDRGANEQFF. In DNA, the CDR3 is TGTGCCAGTAGTATAAGGGACAGGGGGGCCAATGAGCAGTTCTTC.

Comments on this clone: The sample holds other DNA sequences that translate to the same CDR3. The chain carries TRBV5-1 and TRBJ1-1; D is possibly TRBD1 (5 bases). Germline CDR1 SGHRS, CDR2 YFSETQ. V lost 4 bases and J 2 bases, leaving 9 bases between the germline ends. The CDR3 covers 13 residues. CDR3 sequence (DNA): TGCGCCAGCAGCCAGGACATTAACACTGAAGCTTTCTTT. It translates to CASSQDINTEAFF. Complete variable domain (other parts from reference TRBV5-1 and TRBJ1-1): KAGVTQTPRYLIKTRGQQVTLSCSPISGHRSVSWYQQTPGQGLQFLFEYFSETQRNKGNFPGRFSGRQFSNSRSEMNVSTLELGDSALYLCASSQDINTEAFFGQGTRLTVV.

The chain carries TRBV15 and TRBJ1-2; D is ambiguous. V was pared by 0 bases and J by 3 bases, with 11 bases between. Germline V CDR1 and CDR2: LNHNV, YYDKDF (reference sequence). The CDR3 totals 15 residues. In DNA form, the CDR3 reads TGTGCCACCAGCAGAGAGAAGGGTTGGGACTATGGCTACACCTTC. Its protein is CATSREKGWDYGYTF.

J is TRBJ2-6 and V is TRBV2; D gene ambiguous. Trimming took off 7 bases at V and 0 bases at J, with 4 bases between the two ends. The CDR3 length is 13 residues. CDR1 SNHLY and CDR2 FYNNEI come from the germline V gene. The CDR3, as DNA: TGTGCCAGCATGATCTCTGGGGCCAACGTCCTGACTTTC. As protein: CASMISGANVLTF.

V is TRBV5-4 and J is TRBJ2-7, with 8 bases lining up with TRBD1. Per germline, CDR1 SGHNT and CDR2 YYREEE (reference sequence). This CDR3 is 14 amino acids long. Trimming cost V 2 bases and J 6 bases; bases outside gene matches: 7. Here the CDR3 reads CASSFRTGYPEQYF. As DNA, the CDR3 is TGTGCCAGCAGCTTCCGGACAGGGTATCCCGAGCAGTACTTC.

The genes are TRBV6-1 and TRBJ2-7; unclear D gene. Germline V lookup: CDR1 MNHNS, CDR2 SASEGT. V gave up 4 bases and J gave up 7 bases, with 14 bases separating them. The CDR3 is made up of 13 amino acids. CDR3 sequence: CASSAIDVGEQYF. The CDR3 DNA reads as TGTGCCAGCAGTGCCATTGATGTCGGAGAGCAGTACTTC.

This chain joins TRBV5-6 and TRBJ2-3; a possible D gene is TRBD2 (5 bases). The V end lost 2 bases, the J end lost 2 bases, and 12 bases lay between the germline ends. The germline V gene has CDR1 SGHDT and CDR2 YYEEEE. This CDR3 is built from 15 residues. CDR3 nucleotides: TGTGCCAGCAGCTTAAGCCTAGCTCTCACAGATACGCAGTATTTT. It yields the protein CASSLSLALTDTQYF.

The V call is TRBV6-5, the J call TRBJ2-1; D is perhaps TRBD1 (6 bases). The CDR3 length is 13 residues. The V gene lost 9 bases and the J gene lost 0 bases, with 9 bases spanning the gap. Germline lookup yields CDR1 MNHEY and CDR2 SVGAGI. CDR3 nucleotide sequence: TGTGCCAGGACAGGTCACTCCTACAATGAGCAGTTCTTC. This codes for CARTGHSYNEQFF.

In nucleotides, the CDR3 is TGTGCCAGCAGCCAAGGTGGTAGCGGGGCCTTCTACAATGAGCAGTTCTTC. This translates into CASSQGGSGAFYNEQFF. The chain employs TRBV14 and TRBJ2-1, with 8 bases that match TRBD2. The length of the CDR3 is 17 residues. CDR1 and CDR2 (germline): SGHDN, FVKESK. Germline trimming cut 1 base from V and 3 bases from J; bases unmatched to any gene: 8.

A note on this clone: Additional DNA sequences in this sample encode the identical CDR3. The chain carries TRBV29-1 and TRBJ2-7; weak D call: TRBD1 (6 bases). Germline V gene lookup returns CDR1 SQVTM and CDR2 ANQGSEA. The germline V and J ends were trimmed by 6 bases and 1 base, with 10 bases remaining between them. CDR3 size: 12 residues. The CDR3 protein is CSVVTGSYEQYF. CDR3 DNA: TGCAGCGTGGTGACAGGTTCCTACGAGCAGTACTTC.